The 10 T cell receptor beta chains below all came from one sample that was sequenced in a study of T-cell memory formation after mild COVID-19 (dated by TCRdb to 2020 to 2022). Receptor amplification or capture employed 5' RACE. The instrument was an Illumina NovaSeq 6000. The public reads were reanalyzed by TCRdb: fastp trimming at Q25, MiXCR alignment, in-frame beta chains only. Each record represents a unique CDR3 protein, reported with the most common genes and DNA among its rows. Within this sample are roughly 150,000 distinct CDR3 sequences, with approximately 14% of them counted one time only. Jointly, the top ten make up 12% to 15% of the sample. The source material was PBMCs or a T cell subset sorted from them (not recorded which). The receptors shown here come from an adult woman who had mild COVID-19 (a few samples of this study predate the infection). The sample titles of this study are shuffled in the database, so cell type and time point are left out; the donor was told from shared clones.

The V gene is TRBV27, the J gene TRBJ1-1, with D uncertain. The V end was cut by 3 bases, the J end by 2 bases, with 16 bases between. Germline values: CDR1 MNHEY, CDR2 SMNVEV (reference sequence). The CDR3 totals 16 residues. The DNA of the CDR3 is TGTGCCAGCAGTTTCTCCTTGGGTCAGACTAACACTGAAGCTTTCTTT. Its protein product is CASSFSLGQTNTEAFF.

A few counts support this clonotype. This sequence joins TRBV7-8 and TRBJ1-2, with TRBD1 matching over 9 bases. The trim removed 1 base at V and 3 bases at J, leaving 6 bases unmatched. Germline-derived CDR1 and CDR2 are SGHVS and FQNEAQ. The CDR3 is 16 amino acids. The CDR3 nucleotides are TGTGCCAGCAGCTTAGTGGGCGACAGGGGGGACTATGGCTACACCTTC. Translating it yields CASSLVGDRGDYGYTF.

This chain links TRBV4-2 with TRBJ2-3, with 7 bases lining up with TRBD2. The V and J ends lost 3 bases and 4 bases, in that order; junction bases with no gene match: 4. CDR3 length: 14 amino acids. Per the germline V gene, CDR1 is LGHNA and CDR2 is YNFKEQ. The CDR3 reads CASSHREAADTQYF. The DNA of the CDR3 is TGTGCCAGCAGCCACCGGGAGGCCGCAGATACGCAGTATTTT.

The chain combines TRBV23-1 with TRBJ1-1; D gene ambiguous. TRBV23-1 is recorded as an ORF, its role being uncertain. CDR3 length: 17 residues. V lost 5 bases and J lost 0, with 19 bases in between. The CDR3: CASSRNLPPRMNTEAFF. CDR3 bases: TGCGCCAGCAGTAGGAATCTCCCCCCCCGCATGAACACTGAAGCTTTCTTT.

This clonotype was found once. This chain links TRBV29-1 with TRBJ1-3; 9 bases map to TRBD1. J was trimmed by 2 bases and V by 6 bases; bases with no gene match: 5. The CDR3 extends over 14 amino acids. Germline V gene sequence: CDR1 SQVTM, CDR2 ANQGSEA. CDR3 region: CSVTGTGTGNTIYF. The CDR3 DNA is TGCAGCGTAACCGGGACAGGGACTGGAAACACCATATATTTT.

V gene TRBV12-3 or TRBV12-4 combines with J gene TRBJ2-1; TRBD2 aligns across 8 bases. The CDR3 totals 15 residues. The V segment lost 8 bases and the J segment 4 bases; nucleotides outside the gene matches: 10. In DNA, the CDR3 is TGTGCCAGCGGGGAGCCGGGACTAGGGTACAATGAGCAGTTCTTC. It codes for CASGEPGLGYNEQFF.

This chain links TRBV25-1 with TRBJ2-5; no clear D. Deletions cut 1 base from V and 2 bases from J, with 5 bases between. The CDR3 totals 13 residues. Germline CDR1 MGHDK, CDR2 SYGVNS. CDR3 nucleotides: TGTGCCAGCAGTGAATTTCAGCAAGAGACCCAGTACTTC. Translated, it gives CASSEFQQETQYF.

The chain is built from TRBV29-1 and TRBJ1-4; a possible D gene is TRBD1 (6 bases). CDR1 and CDR2 from the germline V gene are SQVTM and ANQGSEA. CDR3 size: 14 residues. Trimming shortened V by 4 bases and J by 0 bases, and 9 bases separated the two germline ends. Here the CDR3 DNA reads TGCAGCGTTGTAGGGGGGCCAACTAATGAAAAACTGTTTTTT. It encodes CSVVGGPTNEKLFF. Filled out from reference TRBV29-1 and TRBJ1-4, the complete variable domain reads SAVISQKPSRDICQRGTSLTIQCQVDSQVTMMFWYRQQPGQSLTLIATANQGSEATYESGFVIDKFPISRPNLTFSTLTVSNMSPEDSSIYLCSVVGGPTNEKLFFGSGTQLSVL.

This sequence joins TRBV3-1 and TRBJ1-2; D is possibly TRBD1 (5 bases). With 2 bases removed from V and 13 bases from J, the gap between germline ends came to 20 bases. This CDR3 has 14 residues. CDR1 LGHDT and CDR2 YNNKEL come from the germline V gene (reference sequence). The DNA of the CDR3 is TGTGCCAGCAGCCAATCGACGTGGGGGTCTACTCGCACCTTC. This gives the protein CASSQSTWGSTRTF.

V and J are TRBV12-3 or TRBV12-4 and TRBJ1-1; D is perhaps TRBD1 (5 bases). V gave up 6 bases and J gave up 5 bases, with 19 bases separating them. The length of the CDR3 is 15 residues. CDR3 nucleotide sequence: TGTGCCAGCAGGTTCGCCGGGGGGGTTAATACTGAAGCTTTCTTT. It translates to CASRFAGGVNTEAFF.